The 23 T cell receptor beta chains presented below share a single source sample, sequenced in a study of CD39 and CD103 CD8 tumor-infiltrating T cells. TCRdb keeps only in-frame clones here, not all; method: immunoSEQ multiplex PCR. The sample carries approximately 1,300 clones, about 80% recorded once. The specimen sequenced was CD8+ T cells sorted from blood. Subset meaning: total memory CD8 T cells (CD45RA-CCR7+/-) from blood or uninvolved lymph node. Receptors originate from a human donor with head and neck squamous cell carcinoma.

This chain joins TRBV7-3 and TRBJ2-1; TRBD2 matches 12 bases. Trimming at V came to 5 bases and at J to 6 bases, leaving 8 bases not matched to a gene. Per germline, CDR1 SGHTA and CDR2 FQGTGA. This CDR3 has 16 residues. The CDR3 loop reads CASSLGTSGRRNEQFF. The CDR3 nucleotides are TGTGCCAGCAGCCTCGGGACTAGCGGGCGACGCAATGAGCAGTTCTTC.

The gene calls are TRBV7-9 and TRBJ2-1; the D is unclear. Germline V CDR1 and CDR2: SEHNR, FQNEAQ (reference sequence). Trimming took off 4 bases at V and 7 bases at J, with 17 bases between the two ends. This CDR3 is 15 amino acids long. DNA for the CDR3: TGTGCCAGCAGCTCCCCACTTAGGAGCTCTAATGAGCAGTTCTTC. This gives the protein CASSSPLRSSNEQFF. Combining the CDR3 with reference TRBV7-9 and TRBJ2-1 gives the whole variable domain DTGVSQNPRHKITKRGQNVTFRCDPISEHNRLYWYRQTLGQGPEFLTYFQNEAQLEKSRLLSDRFSAERPKGSFSTLEIQRTEQGDSAMYLCASSSPLRSSNEQFFGPGTRLTVL.

This clone is classed as medium-sized. The chain links TRBV27 to TRBJ1-2, with a weak D call TRBD1 (5 bases). Germline-derived CDR1 and CDR2 are MNHEY and SMNVEV (reference sequence). V was pared by 3 bases and J by 4 bases, with 12 bases between. The CDR3 extends over 14 amino acids. CDR3 sequence reads: CASSLGVSSYGYTF. The CDR3 DNA follows: TGTGCCAGCAGTTTGGGGGTCTCCTCCTATGGCTACACCTTC.

The genes are TRBV7-9 and TRBJ2-5; 7 bases are shared with TRBD2. CDR3 length equals 14 residues. Germline values: CDR1 SEHNR, CDR2 FQNEAQ (reference sequence). V dropped 2 bases and J dropped 5; count of bases not matched to a gene: 5. The CDR3 nucleotides are TGTGCCAGCAGCTTAACTAGCGTATATGAGACCCAGTACTTC. This gives the protein CASSLTSVYETQYF.

J is TRBJ1-1 and V is TRBV30; the match to TRBD1 covers 7 bases. CDR3 length equals 14 residues. Germline CDR1 GTSNPN, CDR2 SVGIG (reference sequence). The trim removed 3 bases at V and 0 bases at J, leaving 4 bases unmatched. CDR3 nucleotides: TGTGCCTGGAGGTTGGGACAGATGAACACTGAAGCTTTCTTT. Translating it yields CAWRLGQMNTEAFF.

The chain carries TRBV7-6 and TRBJ2-7; possibly TRBD1 for D (6 bases). V lost 1 base to trimming and J lost 2 bases, with 15 bases between them. CDR1 and CDR2 (germline): SGHVS, FNYEAQ. The CDR3 runs 16 residues. CDR3 nucleotide sequence: TGTGCCAGCAGCTTAGGGGGGCGAGTTGTGGCCTACGAGCAGTACTTC. Residues: CASSLGGRVVAYEQYF. The complete variable domain, with remaining parts taken from reference TRBV7-6 and TRBJ2-7, reads GAGVSQSPRYKVTKRGQDVALRCDPISGHVSLYWYRQALGQGPEFLTYFNYEAQQDKSGLPNDRFSAERPEGSISTLTIQRTEQRDSAMYRCASSLGGRVVAYEQYFGPGTRLTVT.

The chain recombines TRBV4-1 with TRBJ1-5; the D gene is possibly TRBD1 (6 bases). The CDR3 has 17 amino acids. V was cut by 2 bases and J by 3 bases, with 17 bases left in between. CDR1 MGHRA and CDR2 YSYEKL come from the germline V gene. CDR3 sequence: CASSQTDSDNYNQPQHF. CDR3 bases: TGCGCCAGCAGCCAAACGGACAGCGATAATTACAATCAGCCCCAGCATTTT.

CDR3 sequence: CATRTGGLATDTQYF. The DNA of the CDR3 is TGTGCCACCCGGACAGGCGGACTAGCCACAGATACGCAGTATTTT. The V call is TRBV27, the J call TRBJ2-3, with a possible D match to TRBD2 (8 bases). The germline CDR1 and CDR2 sequences are MNHEY and SMNVEV (reference sequence). V lost 10 bases and J 2 bases, leaving 19 bases between the germline ends. The CDR3 length is 15 residues.

The rearrangement uses TRBV2 and TRBJ1-4; D perhaps matches TRBD1 (5 bases). The V gene lost 6 bases and the J gene lost 8 bases, with 13 bases spanning the gap. The CDR3 extends over 13 amino acids. The germline gives CDR1 SNHLY, CDR2 FYNNEI. This CDR3 is CASRDNWYEKLFF. CDR3 nucleotide sequence: TGTGCCAGCAGGGACAACTGGTACGAAAAACTGTTTTTT.

The V and J genes are TRBV5-4 and TRBJ2-7; the match to TRBD1 covers 11 bases. Germline V CDR1 and CDR2: SGHNT, YYREEE (reference sequence). The CDR3 is made up of 17 amino acids. V lost 1 base, J lost 0 bases, and 6 bases stayed unmatched. The CDR3 DNA reads TGTGCCAGCAGCTTGTGGCCCGGGACAGGGGGCTCCTACGAGCAGTACTTC. The encoded protein is CASSLWPGTGGSYEQYF.

V gene TRBV4-1 combines with J gene TRBJ2-5; D possibly corresponds to TRBD2 (6 bases). The CDR3 totals 14 residues. Trimming cost V 1 base and J 3 bases, with 9 bases left between them. Germline loops: CDR1 MGHRA, CDR2 YSYEKL. CDR3 loop: CASSQGWGEETQYF. CDR3 in DNA: TGCGCCAGCAGCCAAGGATGGGGGGAAGAGACCCAGTACTTC.

The chain joins TRBV2 to TRBJ1-3; a weak D match, TRBD1 (6 bases). Deletions cut 5 bases from V and 0 bases from J, with 14 bases between. Germline CDR1 and CDR2: SNHLY and FYNNEI. This CDR3 region has 16 residues. The CDR3 nucleotides read TGTGCCAGCAGTCCCCGACAGGCATTCTCTGGAAACACCATATATTTT. This translates into CASSPRQAFSGNTIYF.

The sample holds one count of this clone. V and J are TRBV4-1 and TRBJ2-1; the D is unclear. Between the trimmed V and J ends, which lost 5 bases and 8 bases, there was a span of 10 bases. Germline CDR1 MGHRA, CDR2 YSYEKL. This CDR3 is built from 12 residues. Here the CDR3 reads CASSTPGYEQFF. CDR3 DNA: TGCGCCAGCAGCACCCCCGGCTATGAGCAGTTCTTC.

The CDR3 here is CTSSQEVPLRQVHNEQFF. The DNA of the CDR3 is TGCACCAGCAGCCAAGAAGTCCCTTTAAGGCAAGTCCACAATGAGCAGTTCTTC. This chain links TRBV1 with TRBJ2-1. TRBV1 constitutes a pseudogene. This CDR3 region has 18 residues.

V is TRBV28 and J is TRBJ1-2; possibly TRBD1 for D (6 bases). The V and J ends lost 2 bases and 8 bases respectively, with 18 bases between them. The germline CDR1 and CDR2 sequences are MDHEN and SYDVKM. There are 15 residues in the CDR3. The CDR3 coding sequence is TGTGCCAGCAGTTTAACAGGGAGACGGTCAGAAGGCTACACCTTC. Translated: CASSLTGRRSEGYTF.

This chain joins TRBV18 and TRBJ2-3; D gene ambiguous. The CDR3 covers 19 residues. The V gene lost 0 bases and the J gene lost 2 bases, with 21 bases spanning the gap. Per germline, CDR1 KGHSH and CDR2 LQKENI. The CDR3 nucleotides read TGTGCCAGCTCACCACCGCCCCCCCTCTCCGAGGTAGACACAGATACGCAGTATTTT. Translated, it gives CASSPPPPLSEVDTDTQYF.

The rearrangement links TRBV30 to TRBJ2-7; D unclear. V lost 2 bases, J lost 3 bases, and 14 bases lay in between. CDR1 and CDR2 (germline): GTSNPN, SVGIG (reference sequence). The length of the CDR3 is 14 residues. This CDR3 reads CAWSPATGYYEQYF. CDR3 DNA sequence: TGTGCCTGGAGTCCCGCGACGGGTTACTACGAGCAGTACTTC.

J is TRBJ2-3 and V is TRBV2; D remains unclear. In germline, CDR1 is SNHLY, CDR2 FYNNEI. Trimming cost V 6 bases and J 0 bases, with 13 bases left between them. The CDR3 loop spans 15 amino acids. The CDR3 nucleotides are TGTGCCAGCAGAGGCCTAGATCGGAGCACAGATACGCAGTATTTT. Translation gives CASRGLDRSTDTQYF.

The V and J genes are TRBV30 and TRBJ1-2; 8 bases line up with TRBD1. CDR3 length: 16 amino acids. Losses at the gene ends were 3 bases for V and 8 bases for J; bases not matched to a gene: 17. Germline V lookup: CDR1 GTSNPN, CDR2 SVGIG (reference sequence). DNA for the CDR3: TGTGCCTGGAGGAGAGGCTCAGGGGGCCCAAGGAGGGGCTACACCTTC. As protein: CAWRRGSGGPRRGYTF.

The chain couples TRBV28 to TRBJ1-2, with D perhaps TRBD1 (5 bases). Looked up from germline, CDR1 is MDHEN and CDR2 is SYDVKM. The CDR3 sequence is 14 residues long. V dropped 4 bases and J dropped 2 bases, with 11 bases sitting between them. Here the CDR3 DNA reads TGTGCCAGCAGTTCCCGGGGACGGAACTATGGCTACACCTTC. It codes for CASSSRGRNYGYTF.

In DNA, the CDR3 is TGTGCCAGCAGCCACCTCGGGGAAGGGGGACAGGGCAACACCGGGGAGCTGTTTTTT. Translating it yields CASSHLGEGGQGNTGELFF. This chain joins TRBV7-9 and TRBJ2-2, with 9 positions matching TRBD1. Per the germline V gene, CDR1 is SEHNR and CDR2 is FQNEAQ (reference sequence). V lost 5 bases, J lost 2 bases, and 15 bases stayed unmatched. The CDR3 loop spans 19 amino acids.

The V call is TRBV6-1, the J call TRBJ1-1; D gene ambiguous. Per germline, CDR1 MNHNS and CDR2 SASEGT. V was pared by 5 bases and J by 0 bases, with 10 bases between. The CDR3 extends over 14 amino acids. As DNA, the CDR3 is TGTGCCAGCAGTCTGCCCGGGATGAACACTGAAGCTTTCTTT. This encodes CASSLPGMNTEAFF.

This chain connects TRBV30 to TRBJ1-5; maybe TRBD1 (6 bases). The CDR3 length is 13 residues. The germline V gene has CDR1 GTSNPN and CDR2 SVGIG (reference sequence). The V and J ends lost 0 bases and 4 bases respectively, with 7 bases between them. The DNA for the CDR3 is TGTGCCTGGAGTGTAGGGACAAATCAGCCCCAGCATTTT. Residues: CAWSVGTNQPQHF. The whole variable domain, remainder taken from reference TRBV30 and TRBJ1-5, is SQTIHQWPATLVQPVGSPLSLECTVEGTSNPNLYWYRQAAGRGLQLLFYSVGIGQISSEVPQNLSASRPQDRQFILSSKKLLLSDSGFYLCAWSVGTNQPQHFGDGTRLSIL.